Listed here are 8 T cell receptor beta chains from one sample, sequenced in a study of PD-1 blockade in classical Hodgkin lymphoma. Time point described: cycle 4 day 1 (C4D1), after less than 7 weeks of nivolumab. Every single patient, without exception, relapsed after autologous stem cell transplantation, and brentuximab vedotin exposure varied. Negative magnetic selection isolated CD4+ T cells from thawed PBMCs. Sequencing used immunoSEQ multiplex PCR; TCRdb keeps in-frame clones, though not all of them. The sample contains tens of thousands of clones, approximately 68% of which appear only once. Sequenced material: CD4+ T cells from blood, taken before the fourth cycle of nivolumab. The source of these receptors is a human donor with classical Hodgkin lymphoma.

This clone was detected only once. The chain joins TRBV5-1 to TRBJ2-3; the D gene is possibly TRBD2 (6 bases). Between the trimmed V and J ends, which lost 0 bases and 0 bases, there was a span of 14 bases. The CDR3 covers 17 residues. The germline V gene has CDR1 SGHRS and CDR2 YFSETQ. The CDR3, as DNA: TGCGCCAGCAGCTTGGGGGGCGGGGATACTAGCACAGATACGCAGTATTTT. Protein sequence: CASSLGGGDTSTDTQYF.

This chain links TRBV5-6 with TRBJ2-7; 9 nucleotides line up with TRBD1. After removal of 4 bases from V and 3 bases from J, the junction contained 8 bases not matched to a gene. The V gene's germline CDR1 is SGHDT and CDR2 YYEEEE. The CDR3 extends over 15 amino acids. CDR3 amino acids: CASSPGTGSFYEQYF. The CDR3 DNA follows: TGTGCCAGCAGCCCGGGGACAGGGTCCTTCTACGAGCAGTACTTC.

This sequence joins TRBV7-2 and TRBJ1-5; the D gene is possibly TRBD1 (5 bases). Germline V gives CDR1 SGHTA, CDR2 FQGNSA. This CDR3 is built from 15 residues. V lost 1 base and J 5 bases, leaving 12 bases between the germline ends. Here the CDR3 DNA reads TGTGCCAGCAGCTTAGAGTCGGGGCGGGATCAGCCCCAGCATTTT. Amino acid sequence: CASSLESGRDQPQHF.

This clone appeared a few times. J is TRBJ1-2 and V is TRBV5-6; the D gene is possibly TRBD1 (5 bases). Germline lookup yields CDR1 SGHDT and CDR2 YYEEEE. This CDR3 has 13 residues. V lost 0 bases and J 2 bases, leaving 5 bases between the germline ends. CDR3 loop: CASSLDRNYGYTF. CDR3 nucleotides: TGTGCCAGCAGCTTGGACAGGAACTATGGCTACACCTTC.

This clone has a handful of counts. The V and J genes are TRBV30 and TRBJ1-1; 8 bases agree with TRBD1. After removal of 2 bases from V and 5 bases from J, the junction contained 1 base not matched to a gene. The CDR3 extends over 12 amino acids. The germline gives CDR1 GTSNPN, CDR2 SVGIG (reference sequence). CDR3 protein: CAWSTGGTEAFF. The CDR3 DNA sequence: TGTGCCTGGAGTACAGGGGGGACTGAAGCTTTCTTT.

The gene calls are TRBV10-2 and TRBJ1-2, with TRBD1 matching over 9 bases. The CDR3 is 12 residues long. The V gene's germline CDR1 is WSHSY and CDR2 SAAADI. Trimming removed 6 bases from V and 8 bases from J; junction bases left unmatched: 4. The DNA of the CDR3 is TGCGCCAGCAGCGGGACAGGGATGGGCTACACCTTC. Translation gives CASSGTGMGYTF.

The chain carries TRBV5-5 and TRBJ2-3, with D uncertain. Trimming left V 4 bases short and J 5 bases short, with 14 bases between. This CDR3 region has 14 residues. CDR1 SGHKS and CDR2 YYEKEE come from the germline V gene (reference sequence). CDR3 nucleotides: TGTGCCAGCAGCGCCTTTGGGGATTTAGATACGCAGTATTTT. Translating gives CASSAFGDLDTQYF.

This clone has only one observation. The CDR3 region is CASARQLSGEAFF. The CDR3, as DNA: TGTGCCAGCGCCAGACAGCTCTCAGGGGAAGCTTTCTTT. This sequence joins TRBV2 and TRBJ1-1, with a tentative D call TRBD1 (5 bases). V lost 8 bases, J lost 8 bases, and 18 bases lay in between. Germline values: CDR1 SNHLY, CDR2 FYNNEI. CDR3 length: 13 amino acids.